Listed below are T cell receptor beta chains from one sample, sequenced in a study of blood T cell repertoires in COVID-19. Repertoires were generated with immunoSEQ multiplex PCR, while TCRdb's copy carries only in-frame clones and drops some. This table has 350,000 or so clones, nearly 90% appearing once. The sample was peripheral blood. The receptors here all came from a young man with active or convalescent COVID-19. CDR3s include the opening cysteine and the closing phenylalanine or tryptophan. Fields, in order: J gene, clone size, D gene, V gene, CDR3 protein, CDR3 DNA. The D gene is left open where the match is weak. A clone size is listed for some rows: how often the clone was seen (once, few, many), or a class if it is expanded.

>TRBJ1-2|few|NA|TRBV7-8
CASSLVETGRGYGYTF
TGTGCCAGCAGCTTAGTGGAGACAGGACGAGGGTATGGCTACACCTTC
>TRBJ1-1|few|NA|TRBV3-1/TRBV3-2
CASSQNGRGNTEAFF
TGTGCCAGCAGCCAAAATGGCAGGGGGAACACTGAAGCTTTCTTT
>TRBJ2-5|NA|TRBD2|TRBV4-2
CASSQSAGLAGVGRQETQYF
TGTGCCAGCAGCCAATCCGCAGGACTAGCGGGAGTGGGGAGGCAAGAGACCCAGTACTTC
>TRBJ1-5|NA|NA|TRBV6-6
CASTERGVYSNQPQHF
TGTGCCAGCACTGAGCGGGGGGTTTATAGCAATCAGCCCCAGCATTTT
>TRBJ1-1|NA|NA|TRBV20-1
CSAPPGPEAFF
TGCAGTGCTCCACCTGGCCCAGAAGCTTTCTTT
>TRBJ2-7|NA|TRBD2|TRBV29-1
CSVVLGLAGVYEQYF
TGCAGCGTTGTACTGGGACTAGCGGGAGTGTACGAGCAGTACTTC
>TRBJ2-1|NA|TRBD1|TRBV7-9
CASSLGDRLKDEQFF
TGTGCCAGCAGCTTAGGGGACAGACTTAAGGATGAGCAGTTCTTC
>TRBJ1-5|few|TRBD1|TRBV5-6
CASTLFDRGGNQPQHF
TGTGCCAGCACCCTTTTCGACAGGGGTGGCAATCAGCCCCAGCATTTT
>TRBJ2-3|NA|TRBD1|TRBV7-2
CASSRDRNPTDTQYF
TGTGCCAGCAGTCGGGACAGAAACCCCACAGATACGCAGTATTTT
>TRBJ1-1|once|TRBD1|TRBV29-1
CSVRQGQSGTEAFF
TGCAGCGTTCGACAGGGTCAATCGGGCACTGAAGCTTTCTTT
>TRBJ1-2|NA|NA|TRBV6-1
CASSEARQVGYTF
TGTGCCAGCAGTGAAGCCAGACAGGTTGGCTACACCTTC
>TRBJ2-3|once|NA|TRBV18
CASSPLQDTQYF
TGTGCCAGCTCACCTCTTCAGGATACGCAGTATTTT
>TRBJ2-7|NA|TRBD2|TRBV2
CASREAGGNSYEQYF
TGTGCCAGCAGGGAAGCGGGAGGTAACTCCTACGAGCAGTACTTC
>TRBJ2-1|NA|NA|TRBV7-9
CASSLGYDEQFF
TGTGCCAGCAGCTTAGGCTACGATGAGCAGTTCTTC
>TRBJ1-6|NA|TRBD1|TRBV5-6
CASSLQDRGYNSPLHF
TGTGCCAGCAGCCTCCAGGACAGGGGGTATAATTCACCCCTCCACTTT
>TRBJ1-1|few|NA|TRBV5-5
CASSLVAGIATEAFF
TGTGCCAGCAGCTTGGTTGCGGGAATTGCGACTGAAGCTTTCTTT
>TRBJ1-2|NA|NA|TRBV5-6
CASSLALRVHYGYTF
TGTGCCAGCAGCTTGGCTCTTCGGGTTCACTATGGCTACACCTTC
>TRBJ1-1|NA|NA|TRBV10-3
CAISESTPQGNTEAFF
TGTGCCATCAGTGAGTCCACACCTCAGGGCAACACTGAAGCTTTCTTT
>TRBJ1-2|NA|TRBD1|TRBV9
CASSGNRGFGNYGYTF
TGTGCCAGCAGCGGAAACAGGGGTTTCGGTAACTATGGCTACACCTTC
>TRBJ2-1|NA|TRBD2|TRBV18
CASSPFTSGGYNEQFF
TGTGCCAGCTCACCCTTCACTAGCGGGGGGTACAATGAGCAGTTCTTC
>TRBJ2-2|NA|TRBD1|TRBV14
CASSQVGTGAGELFF
TGTGCCAGCAGCCAAGTTGGGACAGGGGCCGGGGAGCTGTTTTTT
>TRBJ2-1|once|TRBD2|TRBV2
CASSRAGGGYYNEQFF
TGTGCCAGCAGCAGAGCCGGCGGGGGTTACTACAATGAGCAGTTCTTC
>TRBJ1-5|NA|TRBD1|TRBV5-5
CASSLAKGTGGGQPQHF
TGTGCCAGCAGCTTGGCCAAGGGGACAGGGGGCGGCCAGCCCCAGCATTTT
>TRBJ1-1|NA|NA|TRBV5-1
CASSSGGPTEAFF
TGCGCCAGCAGCTCGGGCGGGCCCACTGAAGCTTTCTTT
>TRBJ1-1|NA|NA|TRBV2
CASRTTLNTEAFF
TGTGCCAGCAGAACGACTCTTAACACTGAAGCTTTCTTT
>TRBJ2-1|NA|NA|TRBV28
CATSSADRREQFF
TGTGCCACCTCCTCGGCGGATCGGAGGGAGCAGTTCTTC
>TRBJ2-3|NA|TRBD2|TRBV3-1/TRBV3-2
CASSQDFMWSGGAGTQYF
TGTGCCAGCAGCCAAGATTTCATGTGGAGCGGGGGGGCCGGTACGCAGTATTTT
>TRBJ2-7|once|TRBD2|TRBV5-5
CASSLSLGLAGTYEQYF
TGTGCCAGCAGCTTAAGCCTCGGACTAGCGGGAACCTACGAGCAGTACTTC
>TRBJ1-1|few|TRBD1|TRBV10-3
CAIGPGTGGSPEAFF
TGTGCCATCGGCCCCGGGACAGGGGGTTCGCCTGAAGCTTTCTTT
>TRBJ2-2|NA|NA|TRBV6-6
CASSPGQHTGELFF
TGTGCCAGCAGTCCCGGACAGCACACCGGGGAGCTGTTTTTT
>TRBJ1-4|few|NA|TRBV11-2
CASSWSGSNEKLFF
TGTGCCAGCAGCTGGTCGGGGTCTAATGAAAAACTGTTTTTT
>TRBJ1-4|NA|TRBD1|TRBV19
CASSMDREAEKLFF
TGTGCCAGTAGCATGGACAGGGAGGCTGAAAAACTGTTTTTT
>TRBJ1-2|once|NA|TRBV12-2
CASRLRRDRDRVWNGYTF
TGTGCAAGTCGCTTACGCCGGGACAGGGATCGAGTTTGGAATGGCTACACCTTC
>TRBJ1-1|NA|NA|TRBV19
CASSKNRDTEAFF
TGTGCCAGTAGTAAAAACAGGGACACTGAAGCTTTCTTT
>TRBJ1-2|NA|TRBD1|TRBV27
CASSQGQGKGYNYGYTF
TGTGCCAGCAGTCAGGGACAGGGGAAGGGTTATAACTATGGCTACACCTTC
>TRBJ2-4|NA|NA|TRBV19
CASSIVKSARKNIQYF
TGTGCCAGTAGTATAGTTAAATCGGCGAGGAAAAACATTCAGTACTTC
>TRBJ2-2|NA|TRBD1|TRBV4-1
CASSQLQGANGELFF
TGCGCCAGCAGCCAATTACAGGGGGCGAACGGGGAGCTGTTTTTT
>TRBJ2-1|once|TRBD1|TRBV18
CASSPRDRGEQFF
TGTGCCAGCTCACCAAGGGACAGGGGTGAGCAGTTCTTC
>TRBJ2-3|NA|NA|TRBV7-3
CASSSSLGGYTDTQYF
TGTGCCAGCAGCTCTTCACTTGGGGGGTACACAGATACGCAGTATTTT
>TRBJ2-1|NA|TRBD1|TRBV19
CASSRRTGGIEQFF
TGTGCCAGTAGTAGACGGACAGGGGGCATTGAGCAGTTCTTC
>TRBJ1-5|NA|TRBD1|TRBV24-1
CATSAGPGQVSNQPQHF
TGTGCCACCAGTGCCGGACCGGGACAGGTTAGCAATCAGCCCCAGCATTTT
>TRBJ1-1|NA|NA|TRBV5-4
CASSTTTSYTEAFF
TGTGCCAGCAGCACGACGACATCTTACACTGAAGCTTTCTTT
>TRBJ2-3|once|TRBD1|TRBV10-3
CAISEPMGGTGGTDTQYF
TGTGCCATCAGTGAGCCCATGGGCGGGACAGGGGGAACAGATACGCAGTATTTT
>TRBJ2-7|once|NA|TRBV11-1
CASSLARGEQYF
TGTGCCAGCAGCTTAGCTCGGGGAGAGCAGTACTTC
>TRBJ1-3|NA|NA|TRBV7-2
CASSSQGRGNTIYF
TGTGCCAGCAGCTCACAGGGTAGGGGAAACACCATATATTTT
>TRBJ2-7|NA|NA|TRBV7-2
CASGGGFPYEQYF
TGTGCCAGCGGTGGGGGGTTTCCCTACGAGCAGTACTTC
>TRBJ2-2|NA|TRBD1|TRBV6-6
CASRGTGGTGELFF
TGTGCCAGCAGGGGGACAGGGGGGACCGGGGAGCTGTTTTTT
>TRBJ1-5|NA|NA|TRBV6-5
CASWSIPYNQPQHF
TGTGCCAGCTGGAGTATACCGTACAATCAGCCCCAGCATTTT
>TRBJ2-7|NA|TRBD1|TRBV7-9
CASSSGTGGRYEQYF
TGTGCCAGCAGCTCCGGGACAGGGGGAAGGTACGAGCAGTACTTC
>TRBJ1-2|NA|TRBD1|TRBV28
CASLGQGADGYTF
TGTGCCAGCTTGGGGCAGGGGGCTGACGGCTACACCTTC
>TRBJ1-1|once|NA|TRBV18
CASSEGLNTEAFF
TGTGCCAGCTCGGAGGGATTAAACACTGAAGCTTTCTTT
>TRBJ1-2|NA|NA|TRBV12-3/TRBV12-4
CASSLGQGNGYTF
TGTGCCAGCAGTTTAGGGCAGGGGAATGGCTACACCTTC
>TRBJ2-1|NA|TRBD2|TRBV6-5
CASSLAGGPNEQFF
TGTGCCAGCAGTCTAGCGGGAGGGCCAAATGAGCAGTTCTTC
>TRBJ1-3|few|NA|TRBV7-8
CASSFAGLRNTIYF
TGTGCCAGCAGCTTTGCGGGCCTGAGAAACACCATATATTTT
>TRBJ2-7|NA|NA|TRBV19
CASSIRGAGGYEQYF
TGTGCCAGTAGTATAAGGGGCGCCGGGGGCTACGAGCAGTACTTC
>TRBJ1-2|NA|NA|TRBV7-7
CASSQRPTYTF
TGTGCCAGCAGCCAGAGACCGACTTACACCTTC
>TRBJ1-1|NA|NA|TRBV7-2
CASSLVVGNTEAFF
TGTGCCAGCAGCTTAGTAGTTGGGAACACTGAAGCTTTCTTT
>TRBJ2-1|once|TRBD2|TRBV29-1
CSVRTSGSYNEQFF
TGCAGCGTACGGACTAGCGGGAGTTACAATGAGCAGTTCTTC
>TRBJ1-4|NA|NA|TRBV7-9
CASSLLLQGVTNEKLFF
TGTGCCAGCAGCTTATTACTCCAGGGTGTAACTAATGAAAAACTGTTTTTT